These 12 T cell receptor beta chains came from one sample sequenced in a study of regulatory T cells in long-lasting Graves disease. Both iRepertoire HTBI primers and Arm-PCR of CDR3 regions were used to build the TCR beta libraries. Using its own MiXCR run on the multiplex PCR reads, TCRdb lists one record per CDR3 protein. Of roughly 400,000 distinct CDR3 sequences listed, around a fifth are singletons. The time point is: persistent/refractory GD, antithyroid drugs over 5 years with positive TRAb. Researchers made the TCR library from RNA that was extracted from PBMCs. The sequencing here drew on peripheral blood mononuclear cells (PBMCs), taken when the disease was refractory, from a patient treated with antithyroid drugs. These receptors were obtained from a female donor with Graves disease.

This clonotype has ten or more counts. CDR3 in amino acids: CSASSVPGQGLYGYTF. The CDR3 DNA sequence: TGCAGTGCTAGCAGCGTCCCGGGACAGGGGCTGTATGGCTACACCTTC. The chain has TRBV20-1 and TRBJ1-2; 10 positions agree with TRBD1. The CDR3 is 16 amino acids. V lost 3 bases to trimming and J lost 5 bases; unmatched junction nucleotides: 12. Germline lookup yields CDR1 DFQATT and CDR2 SNEGSKA (reference sequence).

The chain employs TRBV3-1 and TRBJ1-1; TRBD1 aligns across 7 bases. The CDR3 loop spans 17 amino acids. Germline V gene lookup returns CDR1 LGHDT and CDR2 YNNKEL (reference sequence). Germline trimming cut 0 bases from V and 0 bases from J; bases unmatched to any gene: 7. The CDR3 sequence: CASSQDGGRGMNTEAFF. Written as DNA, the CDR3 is TGTGCCAGCAGCCAAGATGGGGGCAGGGGGATGAACACTGAAGCTTTCTTT.

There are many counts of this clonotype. CDR3: CASSDSIGAPAFF. CDR3 nucleotides: TGTGCCAGCAGTGATTCAATTGGGGCCCCGGCTTTCTTT. This chain joins TRBV25-1 and TRBJ1-1; TRBD1 is a possible D gene (5 bases). The germline V gene has CDR1 MGHDK and CDR2 SYGVNS. V lost 3 bases and J lost 11, with 16 bases in between. The CDR3 runs to 13 residues. Drawing the rest from reference TRBV25-1 and TRBJ1-1, the complete variable domain is EADIYQTPRYLVIGTGKKITLECSQTMGHDKMYWYQQDPGMELHLIHYSYGVNSTEKGDLSSESTVSRIRTEHFPLTLESARPSHTSQYLCASSDSIGAPAFFGQGTRLTVV.

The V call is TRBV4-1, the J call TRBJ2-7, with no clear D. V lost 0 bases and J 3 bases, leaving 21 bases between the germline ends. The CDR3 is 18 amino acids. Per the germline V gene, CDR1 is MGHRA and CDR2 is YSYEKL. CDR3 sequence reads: CASSQDRPGPRKDYEQYF. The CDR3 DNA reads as TGCGCCAGCAGCCAAGATCGTCCTGGGCCAAGGAAAGACTACGAGCAGTACTTC.

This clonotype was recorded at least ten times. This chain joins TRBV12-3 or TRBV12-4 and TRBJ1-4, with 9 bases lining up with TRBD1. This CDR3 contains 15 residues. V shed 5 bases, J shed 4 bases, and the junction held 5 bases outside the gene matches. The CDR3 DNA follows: TGTGCCAGCAGTGGATGGACAGGGGTTAATGAAAAACTGTTTTTT. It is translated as CASSGWTGVNEKLFF.

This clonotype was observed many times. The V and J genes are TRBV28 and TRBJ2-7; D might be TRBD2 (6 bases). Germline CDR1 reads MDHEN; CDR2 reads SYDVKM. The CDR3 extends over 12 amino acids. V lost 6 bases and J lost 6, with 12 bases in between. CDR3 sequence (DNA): TGTGCCAGCAGAGAGACTAGTCGCGAGCAGTACTTC. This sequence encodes CASRETSREQYF.

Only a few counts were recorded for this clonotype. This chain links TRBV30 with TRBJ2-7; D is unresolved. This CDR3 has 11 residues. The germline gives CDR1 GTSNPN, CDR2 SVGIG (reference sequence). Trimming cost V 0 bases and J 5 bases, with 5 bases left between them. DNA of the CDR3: TGTGCCTGGAGTGTACAACACGAGCAGTACTTC. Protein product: CAWSVQHEQYF.

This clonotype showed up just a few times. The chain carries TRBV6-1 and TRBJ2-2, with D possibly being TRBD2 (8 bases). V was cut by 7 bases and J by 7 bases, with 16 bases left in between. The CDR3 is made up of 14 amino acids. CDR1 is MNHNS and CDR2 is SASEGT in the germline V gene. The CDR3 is CASTPGGGGGELFF. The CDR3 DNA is TGTGCCAGCACCCCGGGAGGGGGCGGCGGGGAGCTGTTTTTT.

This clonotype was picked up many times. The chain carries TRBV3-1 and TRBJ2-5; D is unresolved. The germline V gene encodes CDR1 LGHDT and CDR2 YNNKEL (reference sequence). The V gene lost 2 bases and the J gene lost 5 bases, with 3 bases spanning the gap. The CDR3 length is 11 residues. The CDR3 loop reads CASSQPETQYF. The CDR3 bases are TGTGCCAGCAGCCAACCGGAGACCCAGTACTTC.

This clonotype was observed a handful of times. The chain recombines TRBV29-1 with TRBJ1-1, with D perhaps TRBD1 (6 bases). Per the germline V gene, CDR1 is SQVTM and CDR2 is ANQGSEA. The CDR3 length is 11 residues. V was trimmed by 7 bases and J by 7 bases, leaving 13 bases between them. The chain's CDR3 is CSALGGGEAFF. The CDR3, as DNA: TGCAGCGCCCTCGGAGGGGGTGAAGCTTTCTTT.

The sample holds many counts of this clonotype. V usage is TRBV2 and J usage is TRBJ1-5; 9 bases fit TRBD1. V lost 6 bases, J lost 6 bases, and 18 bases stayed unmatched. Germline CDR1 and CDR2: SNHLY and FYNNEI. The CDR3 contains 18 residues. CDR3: CASSPQNPWTGVRQPQHF. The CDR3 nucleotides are TGTGCCAGCAGCCCCCAAAACCCTTGGACAGGGGTTCGTCAGCCCCAGCATTTT. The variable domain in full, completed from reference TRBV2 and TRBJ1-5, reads EPEVTQTPSHQVTQMGQEVILRCVPISNHLYFYWYRQILGQKVEFLVSFYNNEISEKSEIFDDQFSVERPDGSNFTLKIRSTKLEDSAMYFCASSPQNPWTGVRQPQHFGDGTRLSIL.

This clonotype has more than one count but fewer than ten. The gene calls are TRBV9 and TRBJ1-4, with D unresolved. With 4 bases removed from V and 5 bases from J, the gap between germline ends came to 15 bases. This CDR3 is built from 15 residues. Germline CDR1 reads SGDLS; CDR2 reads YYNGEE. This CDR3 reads CASSPRLFGNEKLFF. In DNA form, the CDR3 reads TGTGCCAGCAGCCCAAGGCTCTTCGGGAATGAAAAACTGTTTTTT.